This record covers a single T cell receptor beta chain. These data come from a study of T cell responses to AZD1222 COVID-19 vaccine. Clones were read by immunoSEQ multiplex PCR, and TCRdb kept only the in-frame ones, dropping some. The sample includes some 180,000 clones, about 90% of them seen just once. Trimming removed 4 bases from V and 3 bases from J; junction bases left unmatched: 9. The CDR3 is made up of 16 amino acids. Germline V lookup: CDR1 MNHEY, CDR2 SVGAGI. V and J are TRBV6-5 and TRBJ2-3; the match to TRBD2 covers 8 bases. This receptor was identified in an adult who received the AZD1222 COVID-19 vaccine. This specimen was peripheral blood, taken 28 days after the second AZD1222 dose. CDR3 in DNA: TGTGCCAGCAGTTCCCGGACTAGCCGGGCGACAGATACGCAGTATTTT. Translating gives CASSSRTSRATDTQYF.